This T cell receptor (beta chain) was identified during a study of OX40 agonist ivuxolimab in advanced cancers. TCRdb's table, derived via immunoSEQ multiplex PCR, lists solely in-frame clones and lacks some. The sample shows around 30,000 clones, around nine tenths of them seen only once. The receptor's source is an adult with an advanced solid tumor such as melanoma, head and neck, liver or kidney cancer. The material sequenced was CD4+ or CD8+ T cells sorted from blood, taken in a trial of the OX40 agonist ivuxolimab.

In DNA form, the CDR3 reads TGTGCCAGCAGCCAGCGGGAGGGCCCCCCCTACGAGCAGTACTTC. Its translation is CASSQREGPPYEQYF. The J gene is TRBJ2-7, the V gene TRBV6-5, with 10 bases identical to TRBD2. The V and J ends lost 6 bases and 2 bases, in that order; junction bases with no gene match: 7. The CDR3 contains 15 residues. Germline V lookup: CDR1 MNHEY, CDR2 SVGAGI.